The next 17 T cell receptor beta chains were all read from a single sample in a study of T-cell reconstitution after alpha-beta-depleted transplantation in children. Using unique molecular identifiers, the investigators prepared the TCRbeta library. From the PCR reads, TCRdb called clonotypes with MiXCR, one entry per CDR3 protein. The sample gives a few hundred thousand distinct CDR3 sequences, around 18% of which show up once; 3% to 4% is in the top ten. Sequenced material: PBMCs from the stem cell graft donor, taken from the stem cell graft. All receptors come from a human donor who donated a stem cell graft to a child with acute lymphoblastic leukemia.

In its sample, this clonotype was seen a few times. The V gene is TRBV20-1, the J gene TRBJ1-5; possible D gene TRBD1, 5 bases. The ends were cut back, 1 base at V and 2 bases at J, with 15 bases in the middle. The length of the CDR3 is 16 residues. Looked up from germline, CDR1 is DFQATT and CDR2 is SNEGSKA (reference sequence). CDR3 protein: CSARAGEGTRNQPQHF. The CDR3 DNA sequence: TGCAGTGCTAGAGCGGGGGAAGGGACTCGCAATCAGCCCCAGCATTTT.

This clonotype was counted a few times. The rearrangement links TRBV5-6 to TRBJ2-1; possible D gene TRBD1, 6 bases. Germline V gene lookup returns CDR1 SGHDT and CDR2 YYEEEE. The length of the CDR3 is 16 residues. Trimming stripped 1 base from V and 2 bases from J, with 13 bases between. The CDR3 reads CASSLWGQGTYNEQFF. CDR3 DNA sequence: TGTGCCAGCAGCTTGTGGGGGCAGGGGACCTACAATGAGCAGTTCTTC.

This chain uses TRBV5-1 with TRBJ1-6, with D possibly TRBD1 on 6 matching bases. The V gene's germline CDR1 is SGHRS and CDR2 YFSETQ. The CDR3 consists of 18 residues. Deletions cut 4 bases from V and 6 bases from J, with 23 bases between. The DNA of the CDR3 is TGCGCCAGCAGCCTGCAGGAAGGGTTGGGACACCGTAATTCACCCCTCCACTTT. The encoded protein is CASSLQEGLGHRNSPLHF.

This rearrangement joins TRBV28 to TRBJ2-5; maybe TRBD1 (6 bases). The CDR3 contains 17 residues. Trimming left V 3 bases short and J 1 base short, with 18 bases between. Germline assignment: CDR1 MDHEN and CDR2 SYDVKM. CDR3 in amino acids: CASSLTGLGSTQETQYF. CDR3 DNA sequence: TGTGCCAGCAGTTTGACAGGCCTGGGATCGACCCAAGAGACCCAGTACTTC.

The chain combines TRBV2 with TRBJ1-2, with a weak D call TRBD1 (6 bases). This CDR3 has 13 residues. Germline V gene data show CDR1 as SNHLY and CDR2 as FYNNEI. Between the trimmed V and J ends, which lost 2 bases and 4 bases, there was a span of 8 bases. CDR3 amino acids: CASSERGAYGYTF. The CDR3 DNA is TGTGCCAGCAGTGAACGGGGGGCCTATGGCTACACCTTC.

A few counts support this clonotype. V is TRBV18 and J is TRBJ2-7; a possible D gene is TRBD2 (5 bases). From germline, CDR1 is KGHSH and CDR2 LQKENI. The CDR3 is made up of 15 amino acids. The V end lost 3 bases, the J end lost 6 bases, and 18 bases lay between the germline ends. The CDR3 spells CASSPTDSHPLEQYF. CDR3 nucleotides: TGTGCCAGCTCACCGACGGACTCCCACCCGCTCGAGCAGTACTTC.

The chain has TRBV6-1 and TRBJ2-5; the match to TRBD1 covers 8 bases. With V trimmed by 6 bases and J by 5 bases, 5 bases remained unmatched. This CDR3 has 13 amino acids. The germline V gene encodes CDR1 MNHNS and CDR2 SASEGT. In DNA form, the CDR3 reads TGTGCCAGCAGCCAGGGGGCATGGGAGACCCAGTACTTC. Amino acids: CASSQGAWETQYF.

The chain couples TRBV3-1 to TRBJ1-1; weak D call: TRBD1 (5 bases). Germline values: CDR1 LGHDT, CDR2 YNNKEL (reference sequence). Trimming cost V 1 base and J 3 bases, with 15 bases left between them. The CDR3 length is 16 residues. The CDR3, as DNA: TGTGCCAGCAGCCAAGCGGGGCAGGGTGGATACACTGAAGCTTTCTTT. It encodes CASSQAGQGGYTEAFF. Full variable domain (outside the CDR3, taken from reference TRBV3-1 and TRBJ1-1): DTAVSQTPKYLVTQMGNDKSIKCEQNLGHDTMYWYKQDSKKFLKIMFSYNNKELIINETVPNRFSPKSPDKAHLNLHINSLELGDSAVYFCASSQAGQGGYTEAFFGQGTRLTVV.

The V and J genes are TRBV6-1 and TRBJ2-5, with 10 bases lining up with TRBD2. Germline V gene sequence: CDR1 MNHNS, CDR2 SASEGT. CDR3 length: 16 amino acids. The V segment lost 5 bases and the J segment 0 bases; nucleotides outside the gene matches: 6. Here the CDR3 reads CASSRTSGGYQETQYF. In DNA, the CDR3 is TGTGCCAGCAGTCGGACTAGCGGAGGGTACCAAGAGACCCAGTACTTC.

This clonotype showed up many times. The gene calls are TRBV5-6 and TRBJ2-7; the D gene is possibly TRBD1 (6 bases). V was trimmed by 2 bases and J by 1 base, leaving 7 bases between them. Germline CDR1 reads SGHDT; CDR2 reads YYEEEE. The CDR3 spans 13 residues. For the CDR3, the DNA is TGTGCCAGCAGCTTTGGACAGTCCTACGAGCAGTACTTC. Encoded protein: CASSFGQSYEQYF. Drawing the rest from reference TRBV5-6 and TRBJ2-7, the complete variable domain is DAGVTQSPTHLIKTRGQQVTLRCSPKSGHDTVSWYQQALGQGPQFIFQYYEEEERQRGNFPDRFSGHQFPNYSSELNVNALLLGDSALYLCASSFGQSYEQYFGPGTRLTVT.

The chain is built from TRBV12-3 or TRBV12-4 and TRBJ2-7; D perhaps matches TRBD2 (5 bases). The V and J ends lost 4 bases and 6 bases respectively, with 16 bases between them. The CDR3 length is 14 residues. The CDR3 nucleotides read TGTGCCAGCAGTTCCCGCTCTCGAGGGTCCGAGCAGTACTTC. It specifies CASSSRSRGSEQYF.

The rearrangement uses TRBV12-5 and TRBJ2-1; 10 nucleotides align to TRBD2. Germline CDR1 reads LGHNT; CDR2 reads FRNRAP. The CDR3 length is 15 residues. The J segment lost 4 bases and the V segment lost 6 bases, leaving 6 bases of the junction unmatched. CDR3 coding DNA: TGTGCTAGTGGCACCGGGACTAGCGTTTACAATGAGCAGTTCTTC. This translates into CASGTGTSVYNEQFF.

This clonotype came up a few times. This chain joins TRBV28 and TRBJ2-3; D may match TRBD1 or TRBD2 (5 bases each). The CDR3 is 16 residues long. Germline V gene lookup returns CDR1 MDHEN and CDR2 SYDVKM. V was trimmed by 3 bases and J by 4 bases, leaving 17 bases between them. In DNA, the CDR3 is TGTGCCAGCAGTTTCGGTCTAAGAGGGGCCGCAGATACGCAGTATTTT. Translation: CASSFGLRGAADTQYF.

This clonotype has more than one count but fewer than ten. The chain joins TRBV27 to TRBJ1-2, with TRBD1 identical over 7 bases. This CDR3 region has 14 residues. The V gene end was trimmed by 5 bases and the J gene end by 7 bases; junction bases not matched to a gene: 10. CDR1 and CDR2 (germline): MNHEY, SMNVEV (reference sequence). The CDR3 region is CASSRQGYLFGYTF. CDR3 nucleotides: TGTGCCAGCAGTAGACAGGGCTACTTGTTTGGCTACACCTTC.

The chain combines TRBV13 with TRBJ2-7; tentatively, D is TRBD2 (5 bases). V dropped 5 bases and J dropped 5 bases, with 13 bases sitting between them. The CDR3 extends over 13 amino acids. Germline V CDR1 and CDR2: PRHDT, FYEKMQ (reference sequence). The CDR3 is CASSAGILHEQYF. In nucleotides, the CDR3 is TGTGCCAGCAGCGCCGGGATTCTCCACGAGCAGTACTTC.

This chain connects TRBV3-1 to TRBJ2-1; 9 bases line up with TRBD2. Germline assignment: CDR1 LGHDT and CDR2 YNNKEL (reference sequence). The CDR3 is 17 residues long. Germline trimming cut 3 bases from V and 6 bases from J; bases unmatched to any gene: 12. The CDR3 sequence is CASSHGTSLQIVNEQFF. DNA of the CDR3: TGTGCCAGCAGCCACGGGACTAGCCTCCAAATCGTCAATGAGCAGTTCTTC.

In DNA, the CDR3 is TGTGCCAGCAGCTTAATGGCCGGGGCAGGGCGGCCCCAGCATTTT. It codes for CASSLMAGAGRPQHF. V gene TRBV11-2 combines with J gene TRBJ1-5, with a possible D match to TRBD1 (5 bases). The V and J ends lost 2 bases and 9 bases respectively, with 17 bases between them. CDR3 size: 15 residues. Looked up from germline, CDR1 is SGHAT and CDR2 is FQNNGV. The full variable domain, in which reference TRBV11-2 and TRBJ1-5 provide the parts outside the CDR3, is EAGVAQSPRYKIIEKRQSVAFWCNPISGHATLYWYQQILGQGPKLLIQFQNNGVVDDSQLPKDRFSAERLKGVDSTLKIQPAKLEDSAVYLCASSLMAGAGRPQHFGDGTRLSIL.